Listed below are T cell receptor beta chains from one sample, sequenced in a study of blood T cell repertoires in COVID-19. Libraries were prepared by immunoSEQ multiplex PCR; TCRdb keeps only in-frame clonotypes and omits some of them. In the table there are 55,000 to 75,000 clones, roughly 84% of which are singletons. Material for sequencing was peripheral blood. The receptors come from a man aged 50-60 years with acute or convalescent COVID-19. Both conserved end residues are part of each CDR3.

CASRGGNKETQYF TRBJ2-5 TRBV12-3/TRBV12-4
CASSSGPPEAFF TRBJ1-1 TRBV2
CASSEAVLAGANEQFF TRBJ2-1 TRBV2
CASSRERTEAFF TRBJ1-1 TRBV25-1
CATSDGTSTDTQYF TRBJ2-3 TRBV24-1
CASSPEGQRNTEAFF TRBJ1-1 TRBV5-4
CASSSTPGGGYTF TRBJ1-2 TRBV9
CASSLGTIRTDTQYF TRBJ2-3 TRBV5-1
CASSLYQLTGYTF TRBJ1-2 TRBV28
CASSVISGSLSGNTIYF TRBJ1-3 TRBV28
CASRPGRVTDMQYF TRBJ2-3 TRBV28
CATSRDGSANIQYF TRBJ2-4 TRBV15
CASSLNLAGPTDTQYF TRBJ2-3 TRBV7-6
CASSLGEGGTQYF TRBJ2-3 TRBV12-3/TRBV12-4
CASSPYRGRGQFF TRBJ2-1 TRBV7-9
CASKTVPDTQYF TRBJ2-3 TRBV27
CASSSPSGSFSEQYF TRBJ2-7 TRBV11-1
CASSPPADRVRHTIYF TRBJ1-3 TRBV11-2
CASSLNQGRGSEQYF TRBJ2-7 TRBV28
CASSLDERATYEQYF TRBJ2-7 TRBV11-2
CASSELGGADTGELFF TRBJ2-2 TRBV5-1
CACNLEPNTEAFF TRBJ1-1 TRBV6-5
CASGPLTGAQPQHF TRBJ1-5 TRBV12-5
CASSDSGLSFSGNTIYF TRBJ1-3 TRBV19
CASSLGQGRGYEQYF TRBJ2-7 TRBV7-9
CASSLAGGPNQPQHF TRBJ1-5 TRBV5-8
CASSQEMQGTMGFSYNSPLHF TRBJ1-6 TRBV4-1
CASSLARLNQPQHF TRBJ1-5 TRBV5-5
CASSLTGYYVGTEAFF TRBJ1-1 TRBV5-1
CASSPGGRDRGPYNSPLHF TRBJ1-6 TRBV7-9
CASRSWAGTGELFF TRBJ2-2 TRBV7-8
CASQREEWNEQFF TRBJ2-1 TRBV14
CASSKTGSSYEQYF TRBJ2-7 TRBV7-9
CASSVNGQVNQPQHF TRBJ1-5 TRBV9
CASSLGASGRANTGELFF TRBJ2-2 TRBV7-8
CASSPPTEGNGYTF TRBJ1-2 TRBV18
CASSAVSSGGNEQFF TRBJ2-1 TRBV9